This T cell receptor (beta chain) appears in the sequencing data of a study of T cells in Graves' hyperthyroidism and ophthalmopathy. The table lists this clonotype with a few counts. Its antigen is currently unknown. CDR1 and CDR2 (germline): LNHDA, SQIVND (reference sequence). This CDR3 has 16 amino acids. Trimming cost V 9 bases and J 2 bases, with 22 bases left between them. Stable Graves' hyperthyroidism meant no ophthalmopathy progression within 18 months. Exclusion of patients followed from uncontrolled infection, other autoimmune disease, pregnancy or lactation. Study-level findings and limits: Most thyroid clonotypes expanded above 0.001 appeared in blood too. Classification by a 13 V-J model distinguished ophthalmopathy from stable hyperthyroidism.

The TCR beta CDR3 regions underwent amplification using RNA transcripts as the source. Initially, a first-round RT-PCR of the TCR CDR3 employed the HTBI primer set. TCRdb re-derived calls from the multiplex PCR reads in MiXCR, one entry per CDR3 protein. The data hold a few hundred thousand distinct CDR3 sequences, with 46% observed a single time. The sequence was obtained from a woman aged 18-35 years with Graves' hyperthyroidism. Sequencing was carried out using peripheral blood or thyroid tissue (not recorded which). This chain links TRBV19 with TRBJ2-5, with a possible D match to TRBD1 (6 bases). CDR3 in amino acids: CASNPSPTGDQETQYF. The CDR3, as DNA: TGTGCCAGCAACCCGTCCCCGACAGGAGATCAAGAGACCCAGTACTTC.